The rows below give T cell receptor delta chains drawn from one sample of a study of human gamma delta and Vdelta1 T cells. TCRdb called clones anew from the PCR reads with CATT. The sample holds some 14,000 delta-chain clones, under 55% seen once. No cognate antigen is known for these TCRs. Sequencing input: Vdelta1 gamma-delta T cells from blood grown in culture (DOT cells). Receptors were obtained from a human donor in good health. The conserved cysteine and the conserved F or W are not part of the CDR3 here. For some rows the clone size is stated as once, few or many, or as a class when expanded; others skip it.

J gene | V gene | clone size | CDR3 protein
TRDJ1 | TRDV1 | - | ALGEARARTGGYARSYTDKLI
TRDJ1 | TRDV1 | few | ALGSSSGTGRIGVI
TRDJ1 | TRDV1 | - | ALGERGYWGPTTDKLI
TRDJ1 | TRDV1 | - | ALGDLLGSTGGNPNYTDKLI
TRDJ1 | TRDV1 | - | ALGELPGGFLRLLGDKYTDKLI
TRDJ1 | TRDV1 | - | ALGDQRWGKGNDKLI
TRDJ1 | TRDV1 | - | ALGEPFEGYSNWGIFRVSELI
TRDJ1 | TRDV1 | - | ALGELGTRPGVYTDKLI
TRDJ1 | TRDV1 | - | ALGEQPKPLLGDTRKGRDKLI
TRDJ2 | TRDV1 | few | ALGEAYVLPSTGGCLRAQLF
TRDJ1 | TRDV1 | - | ALGALPPVPLGDPYTDKLI
TRDJ1 | TRDV1 | few | ALGIGSEGSAGLI
TRDJ1 | TRDV3 | once | AFSPRREHTDKLI
TRDJ1 | TRDV1 | - | ALGEISSRRTDKLI
TRDJ1 | TRDV1 | - | ALGERGESGGYVYTDKLI
TRDJ1 | TRDV1 | - | ALGELGTGGYAYPDKLI
TRDJ1 | TRDV1 | - | ALGDSSSLERKLI
TRDJ1 | TRDV1 | - | ALGERAPTTSAKLI
TRDJ1 | TRDV1 | few | ALGESFLGAATDKLI
TRDJ1 | TRDV1 | - | ALGERATTEDRGIRYPTDKLI